A selection of T cell receptor beta chains follows, all from one sample in a study of blood T cells in healthy people across ages. TCRdb passed the 5' RACE reads through MiXCR, listing each CDR3 protein once. The profile shows 900,000 to 950,000 distinct CDR3 sequences, 25% to 30% of them singletons. These data are also associated with another study on T cells of mothers and their children.

Sequencing was carried out using blood. These TCRs come from a woman between 40 and 55 years old in good health. The CDR3 runs from the conserved cysteine through the conserved F or W. D genes are given only for firm matches. Size is omitted from some rows. Given values are once, few, many or a class for expanded clones.

TRBV29-1	many	TRBJ1-1	-	CSSEGGPNTEAFF	TGCAGCTCAGAGGGGGGTCCGAACACTGAAGCTTTCTTT
TRBV19	-	TRBJ1-6	-	CASSMYGGSPLHF	TGTGCCAGTAGTATGTACGGGGGTTCACCCCTCCACTTT
TRBV7-6	many	TRBJ1-4	-	CASSLRGLNEKLFF	TGTGCCAGCAGCTTGAGGGGTTTAAATGAAAAACTGTTTTTT
TRBV20-1	few	TRBJ2-2	TRBD1	CSAPDRGNPGELFF	TGCAGTGCCCCCGACAGGGGGAATCCCGGGGAGCTGTTTTTT
TRBV7-2	-	TRBJ2-5	TRBD1	CANSLAGGGETQYF	TGTGCCAACAGCTTAGCAGGGGGCGGGGAGACCCAGTACTTC
TRBV6-6	few	TRBJ1-5	TRBD1	CASRDPRTGERQPQHF	TGTGCCAGCAGGGACCCTAGGACAGGGGAACGGCAGCCCCAGCATTTT
TRBV6-5	-	TRBJ1-4	TRBD1	CASRSTGTGNEKLFF	TGTGCCAGCAGGAGTACCGGGACAGGGAATGAAAAACTGTTTTTT
TRBV4-1	few	TRBJ2-1	-	CASSQGTETYNEQFF	TGCGCCAGCAGCCAAGGGACTGAGACCTACAATGAGCAGTTCTTC
TRBV20-1	many	TRBJ2-7	-	CSARGPWSPEEQYF	TGCAGTGCTAGAGGTCCGTGGAGTCCGGAGGAGCAGTACTTC
TRBV13	-	TRBJ2-5	-	CASSDRWRGGEETQYF	TGTGCCAGCAGCGATCGATGGCGGGGAGGCGAAGAGACCCAGTACTTC
TRBV9	few	TRBJ2-3	TRBD2	CASSALSVLAGVTDTQYF	TGTGCCAGCAGCGCTTTATCTGTTCTAGCGGGGGTTACAGATACGCAGTATTTT
TRBV27	few	TRBJ2-7	-	CASRSQQGPQYF	TGTGCCAGCAGGAGCCAACAGGGCCCCCAGTACTTC
TRBV12-3/TRBV12-4	few	TRBJ1-5	-	CASSEGSTNNQPQHF	TGTGCCAGCAGTGAAGGGTCGACAAATAATCAGCCCCAGCATTTT
TRBV29-1	many	TRBJ2-7	-	CSAVEGYEQYF	TGCAGCGCCGTTGAGGGCTACGAGCAGTACTTC
TRBV9	many	TRBJ2-7	-	CASSVDSGWGEQYF	TGTGCCAGCAGCGTAGATTCAGGTTGGGGCGAGCAGTACTTC
TRBV27	many	TRBJ2-1	-	CASTLFPGGDSYNEQFF	TGTGCCAGCACCCTATTCCCCGGGGGCGACTCCTACAATGAGCAGTTCTTC
TRBV7-2	few	TRBJ1-4	TRBD1	CASSLGQGFYEKLFF	TGTGCCAGCAGCTTGGGACAGGGGTTTTATGAAAAACTGTTTTTT
TRBV29-1	-	TRBJ1-2	TRBD1	CSVEEDRGTSYGYTF	TGCAGCGTTGAAGAGGACAGGGGCACAAGCTATGGCTACACCTTC